The 26 T cell receptor beta chains in this list originate from one sample, sequenced in a study of OX40 agonist ivuxolimab in advanced cancers. Profiled with immunoSEQ multiplex PCR; TCRdb holds only in-frame clones, not every one. Among over 100,000 clones, roughly nine tenths were seen once, and the ten largest hold about 0.55%. Sequencing used CD4+ or CD8+ T cells sorted from blood, obtained in a trial of the OX40 agonist ivuxolimab. These receptors all come from an adult with an advanced solid tumor such as melanoma, head and neck, liver or kidney cancer.

This sequence joins TRBV5-5 and TRBJ1-5, with D maybe TRBD1 (5 bases). The germline CDR1 and CDR2 sequences are SGHKS and YYEKEE (reference sequence). V was shortened by 1 base and J by 6 bases, with 14 bases between the two germline ends. This CDR3 is 15 amino acids long. CDR3 residues: CASSLTREGIQPQHF. In DNA, the CDR3 is TGTGCCAGCAGCTTGACCAGGGAGGGGATTCAGCCCCAGCATTTT.

The V and J genes are TRBV9 and TRBJ1-1; tentative D call: TRBD1 (5 bases). The CDR3 is made up of 15 amino acids. Germline assignment: CDR1 SGDLS and CDR2 YYNGEE. Trimming left V 1 base short and J 0 bases short, with 10 bases between. The CDR3 region has the DNA TGTGCCAGCAGCGTATTGGGGGTCATGAACACTGAAGCTTTCTTT. This sequence encodes CASSVLGVMNTEAFF.

This chain connects TRBV5-1 to TRBJ2-3; perhaps TRBD2 as D (7 bases). The germline V gene encodes CDR1 SGHRS and CDR2 YFSETQ. The CDR3 length is 16 residues. The V end was cut by 4 bases, the J end by 1 base, with 16 bases between. The CDR3 sequence: CASSLRRGPGTDTQYF. CDR3 nucleotide sequence: TGCGCCAGCAGCCTCCGGCGGGGGCCGGGCACAGATACGCAGTATTTT. The full variable domain, completed using reference TRBV5-1 and TRBJ2-3, is KAGVTQTPRYLIKTRGQQVTLSCSPISGHRSVSWYQQTPGQGLQFLFEYFSETQRNKGNFPGRFSGRQFSNSRSEMNVSTLELGDSALYLCASSLRRGPGTDTQYFGPGTRLTVL.

J is TRBJ1-4 and V is TRBV15, with unresolved D. V lost 0 bases, J lost 8 bases, and 10 bases lay in between. This CDR3 has 14 amino acids. Germline values: CDR1 LNHNV, CDR2 YYDKDF (reference sequence). The CDR3 here is CATSRDYGEEKLFF. The CDR3 DNA sequence: TGTGCCACCAGCAGAGATTACGGGGAGGAAAAACTGTTTTTT.

This clone is a singleton in its sample. This chain uses TRBV6-5 with TRBJ2-3; D is undetermined. This CDR3 comprises 14 residues. Germline assignment: CDR1 MNHEY and CDR2 SVGAGI. Deletions cut 0 bases from V and 5 bases from J, with 9 bases between. CDR3 residues: CASSYSEQQDTQYF. CDR3 bases: TGTGCCAGCAGTTACTCGGAGCAGCAAGATACGCAGTATTTT.

V is TRBV27 and J is TRBJ1-2; D not resolved. CDR1 and CDR2 from the germline V gene are MNHEY and SMNVEV (reference sequence). The CDR3 totals 12 residues. Trimming removed 5 bases from V and 7 bases from J, with 11 bases in between. CDR3 coding DNA: TGTGCCAGCAGTGACGGGGTAGCTGGCTACACCTTC. This sequence encodes CASSDGVAGYTF.

The chain joins TRBV4-1 to TRBJ2-5, with TRBD2 matching over 7 bases. After removal of 3 bases from V and 5 bases from J, the junction contained 15 bases not matched to a gene. The CDR3 consists of 17 residues. Germline V gene sequence: CDR1 MGHRA, CDR2 YSYEKL. For the CDR3, the DNA is TGCGCCAGCAGCCAGGGGGGGAATTTAGGTGGCTACGAGACCCAGTACTTC. Translating gives CASSQGGNLGGYETQYF.

The gene calls are TRBV28 and TRBJ1-2; 7 bases are a match to TRBD1. The CDR3 runs to 14 residues. The junction had 6 bases not matched to a gene; V was cut back by 7 bases and J by 1 base. In germline, CDR1 is MDHEN, CDR2 SYDVKM. The CDR3 nucleotides are TGTGCCAGCACCAAGACAGGGATTAACTATGGCTACACCTTC. Its protein product is CASTKTGINYGYTF.

This clone showed up just once. The V gene is TRBV19, the J gene TRBJ2-6; no clear D. The CDR3 is made up of 17 amino acids. Trimming took off 3 bases at V and 0 bases at J, with 12 bases between the two ends. CDR1 LNHDA and CDR2 SQIVND come from the germline V gene (reference sequence). Written as DNA, the CDR3 is TGTGCCAGTAGTATGGCATCTGCGAGCTCTGGGGCCAACGTCCTGACTTTC. It yields the protein CASSMASASSGANVLTF.

J is TRBJ2-3 and V is TRBV4-1; 9 bases map to TRBD2. CDR1 MGHRA and CDR2 YSYEKL come from the germline V gene. CDR3 length: 15 amino acids. The ends lost 4 bases at V and 2 bases at J; junction bases unmatched: 4. In DNA, the CDR3 is TGCGCCAGCAGCCGAGCGGGGGGCATCACAGATACGCAGTATTTT. Its protein is CASSRAGGITDTQYF.

The gene calls are TRBV2 and TRBJ2-1, with no clear D. Germline CDR1 reads SNHLY; CDR2 reads FYNNEI. The V gene lost 6 bases and the J gene lost 9 bases, with 12 bases spanning the gap. This CDR3 has 12 amino acids. In nucleotides, the CDR3 is TGTGCCAGCAGGGCCCTTAGTGGTGAGCAGTTCTTC. This sequence encodes CASRALSGEQFF.

The rearrangement uses TRBV5-4 and TRBJ2-1; TRBD2 matches at 8 bases. V was clipped by 4 bases and J by 8 bases; unmatched bases: 8. This CDR3 is 14 amino acids long. CDR1 and CDR2 (germline): SGHNT, YYREEE (reference sequence). CDR3 in amino acids: CASSPPGGHHEQFF. Here the CDR3 DNA reads TGTGCCAGCAGCCCCCCGGGGGGGCATCATGAGCAGTTCTTC.

This chain uses TRBV6-1 with TRBJ1-5; D may be TRBD1 (5 bases). The germline V gene encodes CDR1 MNHNS and CDR2 SASEGT. CDR3 length equals 15 residues. Trimming took off 0 bases at V and 6 bases at J, with 12 bases between the two ends. This CDR3 reads CASSEAFGGSQPQHF. CDR3 coding DNA: TGTGCCAGCAGTGAAGCTTTTGGGGGATCTCAGCCCCAGCATTTT.

The chain carries TRBV7-3 and TRBJ1-5; D ambiguous. V lost 6 bases and J 5 bases, leaving 11 bases between the germline ends. The CDR3 totals 13 residues. Per germline, CDR1 SGHTA and CDR2 FQGTGA. CDR3 loop: CASRRTYDQPQHF. The CDR3 bases are TGTGCCAGCAGGCGGACGTACGATCAGCCCCAGCATTTT.

The gene calls are TRBV5-1 and TRBJ1-1; D is unresolved. The CDR3 is 12 amino acids. V dropped 1 base and J dropped 5 bases, with 6 bases sitting between them. Per the germline V gene, CDR1 is SGHRS and CDR2 is YFSETQ. The CDR3 is CASSLQGTEAFF. The CDR3 bases are TGCGCCAGCAGCTTGCAAGGGACTGAAGCTTTCTTT.

The genes are TRBV5-1 and TRBJ2-7; TRBD1 aligns across 11 bases. Germline-derived CDR1 and CDR2 are SGHRS and YFSETQ. This CDR3 is built from 15 residues. Trimming took 3 bases from V and 3 from J; bases not matched to a gene: 5. The CDR3 nucleotides are TGCGCCAGCAGCTCCGGGACAGGGGGGGTCTACGAGCAGTACTTC. This codes for CASSSGTGGVYEQYF. Using reference TRBV5-1 and TRBJ2-7 for the parts outside the CDR3, the full variable domain is KAGVTQTPRYLIKTRGQQVTLSCSPISGHRSVSWYQQTPGQGLQFLFEYFSETQRNKGNFPGRFSGRQFSNSRSEMNVSTLELGDSALYLCASSSGTGGVYEQYFGPGTRLTVT.

The chain is built from TRBV7-9 and TRBJ2-5; the match to TRBD2 covers 8 bases. CDR3 size: 16 residues. J gave up 5 bases and V 5 bases, and 13 bases lay outside the gene matches. Germline V gene lookup returns CDR1 SEHNR and CDR2 FQNEAQ (reference sequence). In DNA form, the CDR3 reads TGTGCCAGCAGCCCGGGCGGGGGGTACCGAAGGGAGACCCAGTACTTC. It codes for CASSPGGGYRRETQYF.

The J gene is TRBJ2-1, the V gene TRBV6-1; D is uncertain. CDR1 is MNHNS, CDR2 SASEGT, per germline. Between the trimmed V and J ends, which lost 6 bases and 3 bases, there was a span of 9 bases. The CDR3 has 13 amino acids. CDR3 in DNA: TGTGCCAGCAGACCGGACGGCTACAATGAGCAGTTCTTC. Protein product: CASRPDGYNEQFF.

The gene calls are TRBV5-1 and TRBJ2-3; D uncertain. CDR1 is SGHRS, CDR2 YFSETQ, per germline. V lost 3 bases and J 5 bases, leaving 19 bases between the germline ends. CDR3 size: 16 residues. In nucleotides, the CDR3 is TGCGCCAGCAGCTCACACGGGTCCCAAAAGGGAGATACGCAGTATTTT. As protein: CASSSHGSQKGDTQYF. The complete variable domain, with remaining parts taken from reference TRBV5-1 and TRBJ2-3, reads KAGVTQTPRYLIKTRGQQVTLSCSPISGHRSVSWYQQTPGQGLQFLFEYFSETQRNKGNFPGRFSGRQFSNSRSEMNVSTLELGDSALYLCASSSHGSQKGDTQYFGPGTRLTVL.

The chain carries TRBV5-5 and TRBJ2-7, with 7 bases aligning to TRBD1. V lost 4 bases, J lost 5 bases, and 15 bases stayed unmatched. The CDR3 runs to 16 residues. Germline V lookup: CDR1 SGHKS, CDR2 YYEKEE (reference sequence). This CDR3 reads CASSIDWDSVGNEQYF. CDR3 DNA: TGTGCCAGCAGCATCGATTGGGACAGCGTCGGCAACGAGCAGTACTTC. The full variable domain, completed using reference TRBV5-5 and TRBJ2-7, is DAGVTQSPTHLIKTRGQQVTLRCSPISGHKSVSWYQQVLGQGPQFIFQYYEKEERGRGNFPDRFSARQFPNYSSELNVNALLLGDSALYLCASSIDWDSVGNEQYFGPGTRLTVT.

The chain joins TRBV7-9 to TRBJ1-2, with 10 bases matching TRBD1. CDR3 length: 15 residues. The ends lost 3 bases at V and 6 bases at J; junction bases unmatched: 7. Germline loops: CDR1 SEHNR, CDR2 FQNEAQ (reference sequence). CDR3 loop: CASSLGQGLKNGYTF. The CDR3 DNA sequence: TGTGCCAGCAGCTTGGGACAGGGGCTGAAGAATGGCTACACCTTC.

This chain connects TRBV10-3 to TRBJ2-3, with TRBD1 matching over 9 bases. After removal of 2 bases from V and 4 bases from J, the junction contained 7 bases not matched to a gene. The CDR3 covers 16 residues. In germline, CDR1 is ENHRY, CDR2 SYGVKD. CDR3 residues: CAISEAGQGRSDTQYF. DNA for the CDR3: TGTGCCATCAGTGAGGCGGGACAGGGTAGGTCAGATACGCAGTATTTT.

The rearrangement links TRBV6-5 to TRBJ2-7; D may be TRBD1 (5 bases). Per the germline V gene, CDR1 is MNHEY and CDR2 is SVGAGI. The ends were cut back, 0 bases at V and 1 base at J, with 10 bases in the middle. The CDR3 runs to 15 residues. CDR3 nucleotide sequence: TGTGCCAGCAGTTACTCTGTGGACACTTCCTACGAGCAGTACTTC. Encoded protein: CASSYSVDTSYEQYF.

The rearrangement joins TRBV14 to TRBJ2-5; possible D gene TRBD2, 5 bases. Per the germline V gene, CDR1 is SGHDN and CDR2 is FVKESK. The length of the CDR3 is 15 residues. Trimming took 3 bases from V and 2 from J, leaving 13 bases between them. The CDR3 DNA is TGTGCCAGCAGCCAGGAACATACTAGACAAGAGACCCAGTACTTC. Translating gives CASSQEHTRQETQYF.

The chain joins TRBV27 to TRBJ1-1; D is unclear. Germline V CDR1 and CDR2: MNHEY, SMNVEV (reference sequence). CDR3 length equals 12 residues. V lost 6 bases and J lost 0, with 5 bases in between. DNA of the CDR3: TGTGCCAGCAGGGATTTGAACACTGAAGCTTTCTTT. Encoded protein: CASRDLNTEAFF.

The rearrangement joins TRBV6-5 to TRBJ1-1; the D is unclear. V gave up 6 bases and J gave up 5 bases, with 10 bases separating them. CDR1 and CDR2 (germline): MNHEY, SVGAGI. The length of the CDR3 is 12 residues. For the CDR3, the DNA is TGTGCCAGCAGATCAGTAGGGACTGAAGCTTTCTTT. Translation gives CASRSVGTEAFF.